Listed here are 25 T cell receptor beta chains from one sample, sequenced in a study of T-cell reconstitution after alpha-beta-depleted transplantation in children. The library targeted TCRbeta and was prepared with unique molecular identifiers. Using its own MiXCR run on the PCR reads, TCRdb lists one record per CDR3 protein. Seen here are about a million distinct CDR3 sequences, roughly 29% observed once, and the top ten hold around 30%. Here the sequenced sample was PBMCs, mostly from graft donor cells, taken 360 days after TCRalphabeta/CD19-depleted stem cell transplant. The receptors come from a boy less than two years old who had a stem cell transplant for SCID, so the T cells may come from the graft donor.

This CDR3 is CASSLSGGPPGELFF. In nucleotides, the CDR3 is TGTGCCAGCAGCCTTAGCGGGGGGCCCCCCGGGGAGCTGTTTTTT. The chain couples TRBV6-2 or TRBV6-3 to TRBJ2-2, with 10 bases lining up with TRBD2. Germline values: CDR1 MNHEY, CDR2 SVGEGT. The CDR3 is made up of 15 amino acids. Germline trimming cut 6 bases from V and 6 bases from J; bases unmatched to any gene: 7.

The CDR3 DNA reads TGCGCCAGCAGCCAAGGGGACAATGGACACAATGAGCAGTTCTTC. Its protein product is CASSQGDNGHNEQFF. The rearrangement joins TRBV5-1 to TRBJ2-1, with D maybe TRBD1 (6 bases). Between the trimmed V and J ends, which lost 4 bases and 5 bases, there was a span of 16 bases. This CDR3 spans 15 amino acids. CDR1 and CDR2 from the germline V gene are SGHRS and YFSETQ. The whole variable domain, remainder taken from reference TRBV5-1 and TRBJ2-1, is KAGVTQTPRYLIKTRGQQVTLSCSPISGHRSVSWYQQTPGQGLQFLFEYFSETQRNKGNFPGRFSGRQFSNSRSEMNVSTLELGDSALYLCASSQGDNGHNEQFFGPGTRLTVL.

V and J are TRBV12-3 or TRBV12-4 and TRBJ2-3, with D maybe TRBD1 (5 bases). With 7 bases removed from V and 0 bases from J, the gap between germline ends came to 17 bases. The CDR3 has 16 residues. The CDR3 loop reads CASNLNRRPSTDTQYF. CDR3 coding DNA: TGTGCCAGCAACCTCAACAGGCGTCCTAGCACAGATACGCAGTATTTT.

This CDR3 is CASSLVSSGENYGYTF. CDR3 sequence (DNA): TGTGCCAGCAGCTTAGTTTCGTCAGGGGAGAACTATGGCTACACCTTC. The gene calls are TRBV7-9 and TRBJ1-2; weak D call: TRBD1 (6 bases). V was clipped by 1 base and J by 2 bases, with 14 bases between them. Germline loops: CDR1 SEHNR, CDR2 FQNEAQ (reference sequence). The length of the CDR3 is 16 residues. Full variable domain (outside the CDR3, taken from reference TRBV7-9 and TRBJ1-2): DTGVSQNPRHKITKRGQNVTFRCDPISEHNRLYWYRQTLGQGPEFLTYFQNEAQLEKSRLLSDRFSAERPKGSFSTLEIQRTEQGDSAMYLCASSLVSSGENYGYTFGSGTRLTVV.

This clonotype came up a few times. The chain couples TRBV19 to TRBJ2-7; D tentatively fits TRBD1 or TRBD2 (5 bases each). The CDR3 has 15 amino acids. The V and J ends lost 0 bases and 3 bases respectively, with 12 bases between them. Germline assignment: CDR1 LNHDA and CDR2 SQIVND (reference sequence). The CDR3 loop reads CASSIDLGTDYEQYF. Here the CDR3 DNA reads TGTGCCAGTAGTATAGATCTCGGGACGGACTACGAGCAGTACTTC.

Only a few counts were recorded for this clonotype. This chain connects TRBV10-3 to TRBJ2-3; 7 bases agree with TRBD1. Germline assignment: CDR1 ENHRY and CDR2 SYGVKD. J was trimmed by 3 bases and V by 6 bases; bases with no gene match: 12. CDR3 length: 16 amino acids. For the CDR3, the DNA is TGTGCCATCAGCTTAGGACAGGCTGGGGGAACAGATACGCAGTATTTT. It specifies CAISLGQAGGTDTQYF.

This chain links TRBV6-5 with TRBJ1-2; 8 nucleotides line up with TRBD1. Germline V CDR1 and CDR2: MNHEY, SVGAGI. The length of the CDR3 is 12 residues. Trimming cost V 8 bases and J 5 bases; bases outside gene matches: 4. CDR3 protein: CASRTGWYGYTF. The DNA for the CDR3 is TGTGCCAGCCGGACAGGGTGGTATGGCTACACCTTC.

This clonotype was counted many times. The J gene is TRBJ2-1, the V gene TRBV4-2, with unresolved D. The CDR3 length is 15 residues. Germline values: CDR1 LGHNA, CDR2 YNFKEQ. Trimming removed 0 bases from V and 8 bases from J, with 14 bases in between. For the CDR3, the DNA is TGTGCCAGCAGCCAAGAGGCCTCCCGAGAGGATGAGCAGTTCTTC. Translating gives CASSQEASREDEQFF.

The chain uses TRBV5-5 and TRBJ2-5; D uncertain. Germline V CDR1 and CDR2: SGHKS, YYEKEE (reference sequence). The V and J ends lost 1 base and 4 bases respectively, with 11 bases between them. This CDR3 is built from 14 residues. CDR3: CASSLTLTPETQYF. CDR3 nucleotide sequence: TGTGCCAGCAGCTTGACTCTAACCCCAGAGACCCAGTACTTC. Drawing the rest from reference TRBV5-5 and TRBJ2-5, the complete variable domain is DAGVTQSPTHLIKTRGQQVTLRCSPISGHKSVSWYQQVLGQGPQFIFQYYEKEERGRGNFPDRFSARQFPNYSSELNVNALLLGDSALYLCASSLTLTPETQYFGPGTRLLVL.

The rearrangement uses TRBV5-6 and TRBJ1-1; perhaps TRBD1 as D (5 bases). Per the germline V gene, CDR1 is SGHDT and CDR2 is YYEEEE. CDR3 length: 15 residues. With 2 bases removed from V and 2 bases from J, the gap between germline ends came to 13 bases. CDR3 nucleotide sequence: TGTGCCAGCAGCTTATTGGGGGATTTTAACACTGAAGCTTTCTTT. Residues: CASSLLGDFNTEAFF.

In DNA form, the CDR3 reads TGCGCCAGCAGCACGAGACAGGGTTTATACCAAGAGACCCAGTACTTC. It translates to CASSTRQGLYQETQYF. V usage is TRBV5-1 and J usage is TRBJ2-5; 7 nucleotides line up with TRBD1. Germline loops: CDR1 SGHRS, CDR2 YFSETQ. Unmatched junction bases numbered 9, after V lost 4 bases and J lost 0 bases. This CDR3 has 16 residues.

V gene TRBV6-5 combines with J gene TRBJ2-7; 8 nucleotides agree with TRBD1. Trimming at V came to 5 bases and at J to 5 bases, leaving 14 bases not matched to a gene. The CDR3 totals 16 residues. Germline assignment: CDR1 MNHEY and CDR2 SVGAGI. CDR3 coding DNA: TGTGCCAGCAGTCCCACAAGGACAGGGACGGGCCACGAGCAGTACTTC. Protein product: CASSPTRTGTGHEQYF.

In its sample, this clonotype was seen a few times. This chain joins TRBV7-8 and TRBJ2-1; D gene unclear. CDR1 and CDR2 from the germline V gene are SGHVS and FQNEAQ. The CDR3 has 14 residues. Trimming shortened V by 5 bases and J by 7 bases, and 15 bases separated the two germline ends. CDR3 sequence reads: CASSRPLSQNEQFF. CDR3 bases: TGTGCCAGCAGCCGGCCCCTATCTCAAAATGAGCAGTTCTTC.

This clonotype was detected only a few times. The chain couples TRBV10-3 to TRBJ2-2, with 8 bases aligning to TRBD1. The V gene's germline CDR1 is ENHRY and CDR2 SYGVKD. The V and J ends lost 6 bases and 7 bases, in that order; junction bases with no gene match: 7. This CDR3 has 14 amino acids. The CDR3 DNA is TGTGCCATCAGACTGACAGGGGTCGGCGGGGAGCTGTTTTTT. The encoded protein is CAIRLTGVGGELFF.

This clonotype was counted only a few times. The chain links TRBV20-1 to TRBJ1-4; 9 bases fit TRBD1. CDR1 DFQATT and CDR2 SNEGSKA come from the germline V gene (reference sequence). The CDR3 contains 13 residues. The trim removed 6 bases at V and 5 bases at J, leaving 4 bases unmatched. CDR3 in DNA: TGCAGTGCCACGACAGGGGGAAATGAAAAACTGTTTTTT. Its protein is CSATTGGNEKLFF.

This clonotype appeared a few times. This sequence joins TRBV20-1 and TRBJ2-1; 7 bases map to TRBD2. J was trimmed by 10 bases and V by 5 bases; bases with no gene match: 14. CDR3 length: 14 residues. Germline V gene lookup returns CDR1 DFQATT and CDR2 SNEGSKA (reference sequence). The CDR3 nucleotides are TGCAGTGCTCCTCCCGGGACTACCAAATGGGAGCAGTTCTTC. This codes for CSAPPGTTKWEQFF.

This clonotype was counted a few times. V usage is TRBV6-2 or TRBV6-3 and J usage is TRBJ1-1; 7 bases fit TRBD1. This CDR3 spans 14 amino acids. V gave up 5 bases and J gave up 1 base; unmatched junction bases: 4. Germline V lookup: CDR1 MNHEY, CDR2 SVGEGT. The CDR3, as DNA: TGTGCCAGCAGTGGGACAGCCTCGAACACTGAAGCTTTCTTT. Protein product: CASSGTASNTEAFF.

The V call is TRBV27, the J call TRBJ2-7; the D gene is possibly TRBD2 (5 bases). V lost 3 bases to trimming and J lost 3 bases, with 12 bases between them. The CDR3 runs 14 residues. The V gene's germline CDR1 is MNHEY and CDR2 SMNVEV (reference sequence). The CDR3 DNA reads TGTGCCAGCAGTTTCGGCCCAGGAGGCTACGAGCAGTACTTC. Protein product: CASSFGPGGYEQYF.

The chain is built from TRBV28 and TRBJ2-7, with a possible D match to TRBD1 (5 bases). Trimming left V 5 bases short and J 0 bases short, with 14 bases between. Germline CDR1 is MDHEN and CDR2 is SYDVKM. CDR3 length equals 15 residues. In DNA, the CDR3 is TGTGCCAGCAGTATCGCAGGGATTTACTCCTACGAGCAGTACTTC. Translating gives CASSIAGIYSYEQYF.

In this sample, this clonotype turned up many times. The gene calls are TRBV4-1 and TRBJ2-5; D remains ambiguous. CDR1 is MGHRA and CDR2 is YSYEKL in the germline V gene. V dropped 6 bases and J dropped 1 base, with 15 bases sitting between them. There are 15 residues in the CDR3. The CDR3 sequence is CASSRVIVTQETQYF. The CDR3 bases are TGCGCCAGCAGTCGCGTTATTGTGACCCAAGAGACCCAGTACTTC.

The V call is TRBV5-1, the J call TRBJ2-7; no reliable D call. The V end was cut by 0 bases, the J end by 0 bases, with 10 bases between. Germline V CDR1 and CDR2: SGHRS, YFSETQ. The CDR3 runs to 15 residues. CDR3 coding DNA: TGCGCCAGCAGCTTGGACTCATCCAGCTCCTACGAGCAGTACTTC. It yields the protein CASSLDSSSSYEQYF.

V is TRBV9 and J is TRBJ2-1, with TRBD2 matching over 7 bases. Germline V gives CDR1 SGDLS, CDR2 YYNGEE. The CDR3 length is 15 residues. J was trimmed by 4 bases and V by 4 bases; bases with no gene match: 8. In DNA, the CDR3 is TGTGCCAGCAGCTCCCTAGCGGATATGTACAATGAGCAGTTCTTC. Translated, it gives CASSSLADMYNEQFF.

This clonotype showed up just a few times. This rearrangement joins TRBV20-1 to TRBJ1-2; D not certain. Germline CDR1 reads DFQATT; CDR2 reads SNEGSKA (reference sequence). The CDR3 has 11 amino acids. The V gene lost 3 bases and the J gene lost 6 bases, with 8 bases spanning the gap. CDR3 nucleotides: TGCAGTGCTAGGGGCCGCCATGGCTACACCTTC. Encoded protein: CSARGRHGYTF.

J is TRBJ1-1 and V is TRBV5-1, with 12 bases identical to TRBD1. This CDR3 is 17 amino acids long. Per germline, CDR1 SGHRS and CDR2 YFSETQ. The V and J ends lost 4 bases and 0 bases, in that order; junction bases with no gene match: 7. In DNA form, the CDR3 reads TGCGCCAGCAGCGCAGGGACAGGGGGCGAGATGAACACTGAAGCTTTCTTT. It yields the protein CASSAGTGGEMNTEAFF. The full variable domain, rest sourced from reference TRBV5-1 and TRBJ1-1, is KAGVTQTPRYLIKTRGQQVTLSCSPISGHRSVSWYQQTPGQGLQFLFEYFSETQRNKGNFPGRFSGRQFSNSRSEMNVSTLELGDSALYLCASSAGTGGEMNTEAFFGQGTRLTVV.

The V gene is TRBV12-3 or TRBV12-4, the J gene TRBJ2-3, with 8 bases fitting TRBD2. The CDR3 sequence is 16 residues long. V lost 3 bases to trimming and J lost 5 bases; unmatched junction nucleotides: 10. The CDR3 nucleotides are TGTGCCAGCAGTTTGGCGGGGGGCCCGTTCCGAGATACGCAGTATTTT. Protein: CASSLAGGPFRDTQYF.